This T cell receptor beta chain was identified in a study of cytomegalovirus exposure and HLA in healthy donors. Germline-derived CDR1 and CDR2 are SGHTA and FQGNSA. This CDR3 is built from 14 residues. The V gene lost 9 bases and the J gene lost 2 bases, with 17 bases spanning the gap. The PCR used 60 Vbeta and 13 Jbeta primers. Generated by immunoSEQ multiplex PCR, the TCRdb table keeps only in-frame clones and is missing some. The sample has approximately 200,000 clones, under 90% seen once. The V call is TRBV7-2, the J call TRBJ2-7; D possibly corresponds to TRBD2 (7 bases). The sequence was obtained from a boy aged 2 to 9 in good health and CMV-seronegative. The sequenced material came from PBMCs. The CDR3 region has the DNA TGTGCCAGTAGATTCGGAGGGGGGGCCTACGAGCAGTACTTC. The encoded protein is CASRFGGGAYEQYF.